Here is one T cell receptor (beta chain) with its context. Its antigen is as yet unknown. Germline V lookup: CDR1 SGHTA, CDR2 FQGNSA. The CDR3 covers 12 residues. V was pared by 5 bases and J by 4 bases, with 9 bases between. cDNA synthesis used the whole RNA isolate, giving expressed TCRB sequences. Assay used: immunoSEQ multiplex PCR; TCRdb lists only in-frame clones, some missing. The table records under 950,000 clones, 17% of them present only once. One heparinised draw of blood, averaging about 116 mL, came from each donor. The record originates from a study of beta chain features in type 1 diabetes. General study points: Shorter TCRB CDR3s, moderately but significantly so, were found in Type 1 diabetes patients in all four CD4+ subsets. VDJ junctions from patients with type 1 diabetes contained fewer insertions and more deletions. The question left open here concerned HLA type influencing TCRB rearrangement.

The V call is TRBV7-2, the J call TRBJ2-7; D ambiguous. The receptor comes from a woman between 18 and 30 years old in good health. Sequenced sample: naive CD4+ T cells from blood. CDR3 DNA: TGTGCCAGCAGCGCTAATAGGTACGAGCAGTACTTC. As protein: CASSANRYEQYF.